This TCR beta chain was captured by sequencing in a study of T cells after yellow fever vaccination. Study conclusions and caveats: A faster peak, day 5 versus 15, was reached by the weaker secondary response. Abundant contaminating clonotypes from the bulk population could appear in FACS-sorted repertoires. Most clones from primary vaccination were detected again post-booster (just under 97% CD4, about 85% CD8).

As TCR cDNA was made by 5'RACE template switching, a universal primer site and UMIs were added. TCRdb reanalysed the 5' RACE reads using MiXCR and keeps one entry per CDR3 protein. The sample gives some 160,000 distinct CDR3 sequences, roughly a tenth of which show up once; roughly 36% is in the top ten. Germline CDR1 MNHEY, CDR2 SMNVEV (reference sequence). Deletions cut 5 bases from V and 1 base from J, with 20 bases between. This CDR3 has 17 amino acids. Comment on this clonotype: The antigen is unknown.

The rearrangement links TRBV27 to TRBJ1-2; D uncertain. Specimen: CD8+ T cells sorted from PBMCs, collected 45 days after the yellow fever booster vaccination. The source of this sequence is a man aged 18 to 29 who received the YFV17D yellow fever vaccine. CDR3 in amino acids: CASSPFLAGRFNYGYTF. CDR3 in DNA: TGTGCCAGCAGTCCCTTCCTTGCAGGCCGATTTAACTATGGCTACACCTTC.